The rows below give T cell receptor beta chains drawn from one sample of a study of cytomegalovirus exposure and HLA in healthy donors. The method was immunoSEQ multiplex PCR; TCRdb's version includes in-frame clones alone and lacks a portion of them. The sample records over 200,000 clones, around 88% being singletons. The source material was PBMCs. These receptor sequences come from a woman aged 18-29 years in good health and CMV-seronegative. CDR3s include the opening cysteine and the closing phenylalanine or tryptophan. A D gene is named only where the DNA matches it firmly. The size entry is marked missing in some rows and otherwise reads once, few, many or a size class.

14 | TRBJ2-2 | . | . | TRBV27 | TGTGCCAGCAGTTATCAGCCAGGCGCCGGGGAGCTGTTTTTT | CASSYQPGAGELFF
15 | TRBJ1-5 | . | . | TRBV27 | TGTGCCAGCAGCCCCATGGGGGGAGTTAATCAGCCCCAGCATTTT | CASSPMGGVNQPQHF
16 | TRBJ2-3 | . | TRBD2 | TRBV9 | TGTGCCAGCAGCTCCCGCGGACTAGGATACACAGATACGCAGTATTTT | CASSSRGLGYTDTQYF
13 | TRBJ2-7 | few | . | TRBV27 | TGTGCCAGCAGTTTAGCGTCCTCCTACGAGCAGTACTTC | CASSLASSYEQYF
11 | TRBJ1-2 | . | TRBD1 | TRBV6-5 | TGTGCCGCACAGGGGGGGTATGGCTACACCTTC | CAAQGGYGYTF
13 | TRBJ2-7 | . | . | TRBV7-8 | TGTGCCAGCAGCTTAGACCGACTATTACCCCAGTACTTC | CASSLDRLLPQYF
17 | TRBJ1-3 | . | . | TRBV4-1 | TGCGCCAGCAGCTACGAGAAACCGGAACAGGTCCGAAACACCATATATTTT | CASSYEKPEQVRNTIYF
12 | TRBJ1-2 | once | . | TRBV7-9 | TGTGCCAGCAGCCCATTCGGGGATGGCTACACCTTC | CASSPFGDGYTF
15 | TRBJ2-5 | . | TRBD1 | TRBV9 | TGTGCCAGCAGCACCCGGGACAGAGTGCCCGAGACCCAGTACTTC | CASSTRDRVPETQYF
13 | TRBJ1-2 | . | . | TRBV7-2 | TGTGCCAGCAGCTTAGATAGCCGGCCAGGCTACACCTTC | CASSLDSRPGYTF
16 | TRBJ2-1 | . | TRBD2 | TRBV7-8 | TGTGCCAGCAGCTTAATAGCGGGTGAACTCTACAATGAGCAGTTCTTC | CASSLIAGELYNEQFF
13 | TRBJ1-1 | . | . | TRBV11-3 | TGTGCCAGCAGCGATCAGGGGTTGGTCGAAGCTTTCTTT | CASSDQGLVEAFF
15 | TRBJ2-7 | . | . | TRBV10-1 | TGCGCCAGCAGTGTGTTCCAGATCCCCTCCTACGAGCAGTACTTC | CASSVFQIPSYEQYF
14 | TRBJ1-2 | . | . | TRBV2 | TGTGCCAGCAGTGCTGCGCCCTTAACCGGTGGCTACACCTTC | CASSAAPLTGGYTF
15 | TRBJ1-2 | few | . | TRBV27 | TGTGCCAGCAGTTTCACGGACAGCCCGCCGGGAGGCTACACCTTC | CASSFTDSPPGGYTF
15 | TRBJ2-1 | . | TRBD2 | TRBV4-3 | TGCGCCAGCAGCCTTACTAGCGGCTCCTACAATGAGCAGTTCTTC | CASSLTSGSYNEQFF
13 | TRBJ2-7 | . | . | TRBV29-1 | TGCAGCGTTGCTACAGGAGATCGCTACGAGCAGTACTTC | CSVATGDRYEQYF
17 | TRBJ2-1 | . | TRBD2 | TRBV4-2 | TGTGCCAGCAGCCGTGGGACTAGCGGGAGTATCTACAATGAGCAGTTCTTC | CASSRGTSGSIYNEQFF
13 | TRBJ1-2 | . | . | TRBV4-3 | TGCGCCAGCAGCCAAAGGACAAGCTATGGCTACACCTTC | CASSQRTSYGYTF
14 | TRBJ2-1 | . | TRBD2 | TRBV6-6 | TGTGCCAGCAGCCAACTTAGCGGGGTCAATGAGCAGTTCTTC | CASSQLSGVNEQFF
15 | TRBJ2-3 | . | . | TRBV6-6 | TGTGCCAGCAGTTACACTAGCACGGGAGAGGGTACGCAGTATTTT | CASSYTSTGEGTQYF
15 | TRBJ2-7 | . | . | TRBV5-4 | TGTGCCAGCCAGGGGGGGGCAGGGGGCCCCTACGAGCAGTACTTC | CASQGGAGGPYEQYF
12 | TRBJ1-2 | . | . | TRBV4-1 | TGCGCCAGCAGCCTAGACGGCTATGGCTACACCTTC | CASSLDGYGYTF
12 | TRBJ2-7 | . | . | TRBV27 | TGTGCCAGCAGTTTTAGCCCCCGCGAGCAGTACTTC | CASSFSPREQYF
13 | TRBJ1-2 | . | . | TRBV30 | TGTGCCTGGAGTGTCCAGGGTTCGGCTGGCTACACCTTC | CAWSVQGSAGYTF
14 | TRBJ2-1 | . | . | TRBV27 | TGTGCCAGCAGTTTATCGATTCGGTGGAATGAGCAGTTCTTC | CASSLSIRWNEQFF
14 | TRBJ1-1 | few | . | TRBV9 | TGTGCCAGCAGCGGCGTCAGGGGTGACACTGAAGCTTTCTTT | CASSGVRGDTEAFF
15 | TRBJ2-7 | . | TRBD2 | TRBV27 | TGTGCCAGCAGTTTAACAGCGGGAGGGCCGGTGTGGCAGTACTTC | CASSLTAGGPVWQYF
15 | TRBJ2-7 | . | TRBD1 | TRBV2 | TGTGCCAGCAGTCTCGGGACAGGGGGATTCTACGAGCAGTACTTC | CASSLGTGGFYEQYF